A selection of T cell receptor beta chains follows, all from one sample in a study of shared clonotypes between healthy human individuals. Clones were read by immunoSEQ multiplex PCR, and TCRdb kept only the in-frame ones, dropping some. The sample records roughly 550,000 clones, 95% to 96% being singletons. The sample consisted of naive CD8+ T cells sorted from blood. Receptor source: a woman in her thirties in good health. CDR3s include the opening cysteine and the closing phenylalanine or tryptophan. A D gene is named only where the DNA matches it firmly.

v_gene	j_gene	d_gene	CDR3aa
TRBV27	TRBJ2-7	.	CASSFSNSGLQYF
TRBV19	TRBJ2-7	TRBD2	CASSGLASYEQYF
TRBV6-4	TRBJ2-4	TRBD2	CARLAGGVIIIQYF
TRBV4-1	TRBJ2-3	TRBD2	CASSQGREGADTQYF
TRBV13	TRBJ1-1	.	CASSTRDRTYTEAFF
TRBV2	TRBJ1-1	.	CASIRKNTEAFF
TRBV9	TRBJ2-1	.	CASSPLDYLNEQFF
TRBV28	TRBJ1-2	.	CATSLGGGYTF
TRBV7-9	TRBJ2-7	.	CASSGGQDSLTEQYF
TRBV4-1	TRBJ2-5	TRBD2	CASSQGGFTSGRETQYF
TRBV4-2	TRBJ2-3	.	CASSGLAESTDTQYF
TRBV27	TRBJ2-1	.	CASSLIADRYNEQFF
TRBV5-1	TRBJ1-1	.	CASSLGTEAFF
TRBV7-9	TRBJ2-1	.	CASLVRVDEQFF
TRBV30	TRBJ2-1	.	CAWSAWLTGATYNEQFF
TRBV29-1	TRBJ2-3	.	CSVRGTPTPPDTQYF
TRBV27	TRBJ2-5	.	CASSLGTKETQYF
TRBV28	TRBJ1-6	.	CASATSGGTSPLHF
TRBV27	TRBJ1-2	TRBD1	CASSPSTGAIAYGYTF
TRBV9	TRBJ2-1	TRBD1	CASRAGTGSNEQFF
TRBV6-5	TRBJ2-7	TRBD2	CASSRRTSLIGEQYF
TRBV29-1	TRBJ2-1	TRBD1	CSVETGSSYNEQFF
TRBV5-1	TRBJ1-2	.	CASSLGREHGYTF
TRBV6-6	TRBJ1-2	.	CASSFGSALDNYGYTF
TRBV13	TRBJ2-6	TRBD2	CASSLADFSGTNVLTF
TRBV4-1	TRBJ2-7	TRBD1	CASSTGGIYEQYF
TRBV9	TRBJ2-1	TRBD2	CASSVGVSGITLYYNEQFF